This TCR beta chain is from a study of T cell responses to AZD1222 COVID-19 vaccine. The repertoire was sequenced with immunoSEQ multiplex PCR; TCRdb's copy has only in-frame clones and lacks some. The sample shows approximately 130,000 clones, approximately 88% of them seen only once. Sequenced material: peripheral blood, taken on day 0 of AZD1222 vaccination. This receptor was taken from an adult in good health.

The CDR3 protein is CASSGTVEAFF. CDR3 bases: TGTGCCAGCAGTGGGACGGTCGAAGCTTTCTTT. The chain links TRBV2 to TRBJ1-1, with D unresolved. Trimming cost V 4 bases and J 8 bases, with 8 bases left between them. Germline CDR1 SNHLY, CDR2 FYNNEI. The CDR3 has 11 residues.